Below are 2 T cell receptor beta chains sequenced from a single sample in a study of T cell responses to AZD1222 COVID-19 vaccine. The repertoire was sequenced with immunoSEQ multiplex PCR; TCRdb's copy has only in-frame clones and lacks some. Among approximately 150,000 clones listed, about 89% were seen once. This material consisted of peripheral blood, taken 28 days after the second dose of the MenACWY control vaccine. The source of these receptors is an adult who received the MenACWY meningococcal vaccine as a control.

The chain joins TRBV7-2 to TRBJ2-7; D not resolved. The CDR3 covers 15 residues. Trimming removed 5 bases at V and 1 base at J, with 15 bases between. CDR1 is SGHTA and CDR2 is FQGNSA in the germline V gene. The CDR3 DNA reads as TGTGCCAGCAGCCCTGACGGCGACCCATCCTACGAGCAGTACTTC. Its protein product is CASSPDGDPSYEQYF.

The chain recombines TRBV11-2 with TRBJ2-3; D perhaps matches TRBD2 (7 bases). The V end lost 5 bases, the J end lost 1 base, and 22 bases lay between the germline ends. In germline, CDR1 is SGHAT, CDR2 FQNNGV. CDR3 size: 18 residues. The CDR3 DNA reads as TGTGCCAGCAGCCCAAACCGAGGGGGGGGCAGGGGCACAGATACGCAGTATTTT. Translating it yields CASSPNRGGGRGTDTQYF.